These 25 T cell receptor beta chains share one sample of origin, sequenced in a study of blood T cells in healthy people across ages. Combining a sample-barcoded 5' primer with a J-beta primer mix, a second PCR ran for about 7 to 11 cycles. TCRdb re-derived calls from the 5' RACE reads in MiXCR, one entry per CDR3 protein. This table holds about 1.6 million distinct CDR3 sequences, around 35% found once. Sequenced input: blood. The receptors were sampled from a woman in her twenties or thirties in good health.

This clonotype was recorded a few times. The chain recombines TRBV28 with TRBJ2-1; D is undetermined. V lost 4 bases and J lost 7, with 20 bases in between. Per the germline V gene, CDR1 is MDHEN and CDR2 is SYDVKM. The CDR3 length is 16 residues. The CDR3 DNA sequence: TGTGCCAGCAGTTCCTCCGCCGAGTCCCCGGGTAATGAGCAGTTCTTC. This sequence encodes CASSSSAESPGNEQFF.

Comments on this clonotype: One base away lies a much larger clone, so this may be a sequencing read error. Lacking the conserved final phenylalanine or tryptophan, this CDR3 likely reflects a read error. J is TRBJ2-3 and V is TRBV7-9; TRBD2 aligns across 11 bases. The CDR3 has 17 residues. Per the germline V gene, CDR1 is SEHNR and CDR2 is FQNEAQ (reference sequence). The V gene end was trimmed by 4 bases and the J gene end by 5 bases; junction bases not matched to a gene: 11. In DNA, the CDR3 is TGTGCCAGCAGCTCCGCCCTACTAGCGGGGGTCGAAGATACGCAGTATTGT. Protein sequence: CASSSALLAGVEDTQYC.

Notes on this clonotype: A clone one base away is much larger, so this may be a read error. This rearrangement joins TRBV5-1 to TRBJ2-7, with a weak D call TRBD2 (5 bases). Germline CDR1 is SGHRS and CDR2 is YFSETQ. This CDR3 contains 14 residues. CDR3 nucleotides: TGCGCCGGCAGCTTGGAGGCATTAACCTACGAGCAGTACTTC. Protein sequence: CAGSLEALTYEQYF.

In this sample, this clonotype turned up many times. The gene calls are TRBV20-1 and TRBJ2-6; 7 bases fit TRBD2. The CDR3 runs to 16 residues. Trimming removed 0 bases from V and 4 bases from J; junction bases left unmatched: 6. Germline V gives CDR1 DFQATT, CDR2 SNEGSKA (reference sequence). CDR3 amino acids: CSARDMGGKGANVLTF. The CDR3 DNA reads TGCAGTGCTAGAGATATGGGGGGGAAAGGGGCCAACGTCCTGACTTTC.

The chain carries TRBV28 and TRBJ2-7, with D perhaps matching TRBD1 (6 bases). Germline-derived CDR1 and CDR2 are MDHEN and SYDVKM. V gave up 0 bases and J gave up 3 bases, with 15 bases separating them. This CDR3 region has 16 residues. CDR3 protein: CASSLWDWDTNYEQYF. The CDR3 DNA reads as TGTGCCAGCAGTTTATGGGATTGGGACACAAACTACGAGCAGTACTTC.

The CDR3 is CSAPDRAGANVLTF. In DNA, the CDR3 is TGCAGTGCCCCCGACAGGGCTGGGGCCAACGTCCTGACTTTC. This rearrangement joins TRBV20-1 to TRBJ2-6; 7 bases fit TRBD1. V dropped 6 bases and J dropped 2; count of bases not matched to a gene: 4. The CDR3 spans 14 residues. Germline V gene data show CDR1 as DFQATT and CDR2 as SNEGSKA (reference sequence).

This clonotype was detected a few times. The germline gene is not matched at one end of the junction; a read error may be the cause. The V gene is TRBV27, the J gene TRBJ2-1; TRBD1 is a possible D gene (6 bases). CDR1 MNHEY and CDR2 SMNVEV come from the germline V gene (reference sequence). This CDR3 is built from 15 residues. The CDR3 DNA is TGTGCCAGCAGCCCCCCCGGACAGCCCTACACTGAGCAGTTCTTC. Translating it yields CASSPPGQPYTEQFF.

Written as DNA, the CDR3 is TGTGCCAGCAGCCAAGTCTCTGTTTACAATGAGCAGTTCTTC. This encodes CASSQVSVYNEQFF. This chain links TRBV14 with TRBJ2-1; D is uncertain. With 1 base removed from V and 4 bases from J, the gap between germline ends came to 8 bases. Germline V CDR1 and CDR2: SGHDN, FVKESK. The CDR3 totals 14 residues.

This clonotype came up a few times. The V and J genes are TRBV11-2 and TRBJ2-5, with D possibly matching TRBD1 (5 bases). The CDR3 is 15 amino acids. Germline-derived CDR1 and CDR2 are SGHAT and FQNNGV. V lost 3 bases to trimming and J lost 1 base, with 12 bases between them. Here the CDR3 DNA reads TGTGCCAGCAGCTTTGAGACAGCCCGCCAAGAGACCCAGTACTTC. It yields the protein CASSFETARQETQYF.

There are many counts of this clonotype. This chain joins TRBV27 and TRBJ2-1; the match to TRBD2 covers 14 bases. The V gene end was trimmed by 5 bases and the J gene end by 9 bases; junction bases not matched to a gene: 3. Germline lookup yields CDR1 MNHEY and CDR2 SMNVEV (reference sequence). This CDR3 spans 14 amino acids. DNA for the CDR3: TGTGCCAGCAGTCCCGGGACTAGCGGGAGTGAGCAGTTCTTC. Protein product: CASSPGTSGSEQFF.

The V gene is TRBV20-1, the J gene TRBJ2-7; D is perhaps TRBD1 (6 bases). The V and J ends lost 6 bases and 1 base respectively, with 16 bases between them. The CDR3 runs to 14 residues. The V gene's germline CDR1 is DFQATT and CDR2 SNEGSKA (reference sequence). The chain's CDR3 is CSASLGAWSYEQYF. The CDR3 DNA reads as TGCAGTGCCAGTTTGGGGGCCTGGTCCTACGAGCAGTACTTC.

This clonotype appeared a few times. J is TRBJ1-4 and V is TRBV7-6; the D is unclear. The germline gives CDR1 SGHVS, CDR2 FNYEAQ. V lost 1 base and J 4 bases, leaving 13 bases between the germline ends. This CDR3 has 16 amino acids. CDR3 sequence (DNA): TGTGCCAGCAGCTTAGGTGACGGAGGGTTTAATGAAAAACTGTTTTTT. It translates to CASSLGDGGFNEKLFF.

A note on this clonotype: A much larger clone lies one base from this, so it may be a read error. The chain carries TRBV5-1 and TRBJ2-7, with 8 bases matching TRBD2. CDR1 is SGHRS, CDR2 YFSETQ, per germline. The CDR3 consists of 13 residues. CDR3 sequence (DNA): TGCGCCGGCAGCTCCGGGGGGGCTGGAGAGCAGTACTTC. Amino acid sequence: CAGSSGGAGEQYF.

This clonotype was detected a few times. V is TRBV11-2 and J is TRBJ2-5; D ambiguous. Germline CDR1 and CDR2: SGHAT and FQNNGV. The V and J ends lost 1 base and 1 base respectively, with 10 bases between them. This CDR3 comprises 15 residues. CDR3 sequence: CASSLVFQSQETQYF. CDR3 coding DNA: TGTGCCAGCAGCTTAGTATTCCAGTCCCAAGAGACCCAGTACTTC.

Worth noting for this clonotype: A junction boundary mismatches the germline segment, possibly from a read error. The V call is TRBV2, the J call TRBJ2-5, with D unclear. The CDR3 sequence is 13 residues long. Germline V gives CDR1 SNHLY, CDR2 FYNNEI. CDR3 sequence: CASKRDGQETQYF. The CDR3 DNA is TGCGCCAGCAAGCGAGACGGACAAGAGACCCAGTACTTC.

Worth noting for this clonotype: The CDR3 does not end in the conserved phenylalanine or tryptophan, so this is likely a read error. The chain combines TRBV20-1 with TRBJ2-1; D is ambiguous. Trimming stripped 3 bases from V and 6 bases from J, with 9 bases between. CDR3 length: 12 amino acids. Germline V gene data show CDR1 as DFQATT and CDR2 as SNEGSKA (reference sequence). The CDR3 sequence is CSARGPVNEQFC. CDR3 nucleotides: TGCAGTGCTAGGGGCCCAGTCAATGAGCAGTTCTGC.

This clonotype occurred a few times. V gene TRBV5-5 combines with J gene TRBJ1-1, with D unresolved. Germline CDR1 SGHKS, CDR2 YYEKEE (reference sequence). This CDR3 has 13 residues. The germline V and J ends were trimmed by 3 bases and 4 bases, with 10 bases remaining between them. The CDR3 here is CASSWVQSTEAFF. For the CDR3, the DNA is TGTGCCAGCAGCTGGGTTCAGAGCACTGAAGCTTTCTTT.

The genes are TRBV29-1 and TRBJ1-2; no definite D call. CDR3 length: 13 residues. CDR1 is SQVTM and CDR2 is ANQGSEA in the germline V gene. Trimming left V 3 bases short and J 2 bases short, with 10 bases between. The CDR3 protein is CSVDFQENYGYTF. The CDR3 DNA is TGCAGCGTTGACTTCCAGGAAAACTATGGCTACACCTTC.

Here the CDR3 DNA reads TGTGCCAGTAGGAAACAGGATCGGGAGACCCAGTACTTC. Amino acids: CASRKQDRETQYF. The chain uses TRBV19 and TRBJ2-5, with TRBD1 as a possible D gene (5 bases). The CDR3 totals 13 residues. V lost 6 bases to trimming and J lost 5 bases, with 13 bases between them. Germline values: CDR1 LNHDA, CDR2 SQIVND (reference sequence).

This clonotype showed up just a few times. The rearrangement uses TRBV6-2 or TRBV6-3 and TRBJ2-5; perhaps TRBD2 as D (5 bases). This CDR3 has 14 amino acids. The V gene's germline CDR1 is MNHEY and CDR2 SVGEGT. Trimming removed 4 bases at V and 4 bases at J, with 13 bases between. CDR3 coding DNA: TGTGCCAGCAGTTCAACTAGGCCATTAGAGACCCAGTACTTC. Its protein product is CASSSTRPLETQYF.

This clonotype came up many times. The chain combines TRBV29-1 with TRBJ1-1; D uncertain. The germline gives CDR1 SQVTM, CDR2 ANQGSEA. CDR3 size: 13 residues. The V gene lost 4 bases and the J gene lost 0 bases, with 9 bases spanning the gap. In nucleotides, the CDR3 is TGCAGCGTTGTCGGGCAGATGAACACTGAAGCTTTCTTT. Its translation is CSVVGQMNTEAFF.

This clonotype was detected only a few times. The V and J genes are TRBV3-1 and TRBJ1-2; D not resolved. The germline V gene has CDR1 LGHDT and CDR2 YNNKEL (reference sequence). The CDR3 length is 13 residues. The ends were cut back, 0 bases at V and 3 bases at J, with 5 bases in the middle. The CDR3 is CASSQDQDYGYTF. CDR3 coding DNA: TGTGCCAGCAGCCAAGATCAGGACTATGGCTACACCTTC.

This clonotype showed up many times. The junction does not match germline at one end; this may be a read error. The chain joins TRBV18 to TRBJ2-5; D not certain. CDR3 size: 13 residues. In germline, CDR1 is KGHSH, CDR2 LQKENI. The CDR3 bases are TGCGCCAGCAGCCAAGGGCCACAAGAGACCCAGTACTTC. Translating it yields CASSQGPQETQYF.

This clonotype was found a few times. This chain links TRBV6-2 or TRBV6-3 with TRBJ2-7; D gene ambiguous. From germline, CDR1 is MNHEY and CDR2 SVGEGT. This CDR3 is 15 amino acids long. Trimming left V 0 bases short and J 3 bases short, with 12 bases between. CDR3 in amino acids: CASSYSHEPYYEQYF. CDR3 nucleotide sequence: TGTGCCAGCAGTTACTCGCACGAGCCCTACTACGAGCAGTACTTC.

The rearrangement links TRBV12-3 or TRBV12-4 to TRBJ1-6; D is possibly TRBD1 (6 bases). This CDR3 comprises 14 residues. Deletions cut 2 bases from V and 7 bases from J, with 9 bases between. CDR3 DNA sequence: TGTGCCAGCAGTTTACAGGACAGAAATTCACCCCTCCACTTT. This translates into CASSLQDRNSPLHF.